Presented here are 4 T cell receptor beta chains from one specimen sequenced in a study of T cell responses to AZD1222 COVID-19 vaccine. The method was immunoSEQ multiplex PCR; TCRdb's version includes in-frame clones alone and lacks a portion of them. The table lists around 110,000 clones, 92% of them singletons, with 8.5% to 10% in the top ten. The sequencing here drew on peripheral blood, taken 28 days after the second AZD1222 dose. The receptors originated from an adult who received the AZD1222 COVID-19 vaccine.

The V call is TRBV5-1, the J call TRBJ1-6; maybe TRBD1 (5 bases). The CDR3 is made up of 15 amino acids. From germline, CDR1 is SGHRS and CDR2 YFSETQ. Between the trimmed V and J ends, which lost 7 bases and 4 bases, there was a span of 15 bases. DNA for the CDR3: TGCGCCAGCCGCGCCCAGGACATTTATAATTCACCCCTCCACTTT. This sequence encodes CASRAQDIYNSPLHF. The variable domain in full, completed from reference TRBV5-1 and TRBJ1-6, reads KAGVTQTPRYLIKTRGQQVTLSCSPISGHRSVSWYQQTPGQGLQFLFEYFSETQRNKGNFPGRFSGRQFSNSRSEMNVSTLELGDSALYLCASRAQDIYNSPLHFGNGTRLTVT.

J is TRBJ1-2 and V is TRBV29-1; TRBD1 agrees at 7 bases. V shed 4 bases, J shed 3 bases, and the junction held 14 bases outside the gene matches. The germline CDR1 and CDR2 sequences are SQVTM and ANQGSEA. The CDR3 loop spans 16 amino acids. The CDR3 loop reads CSVVGDRGGSDYGYTF. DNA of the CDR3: TGCAGCGTTGTGGGGGACCGAGGGGGCAGCGACTATGGCTACACCTTC.

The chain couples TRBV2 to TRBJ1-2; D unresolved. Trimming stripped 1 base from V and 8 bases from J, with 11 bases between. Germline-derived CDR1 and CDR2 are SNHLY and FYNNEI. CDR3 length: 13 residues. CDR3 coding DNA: TGTGCCAGCAGTGAAGTCCTCCACGGGGGCTACACCTTC. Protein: CASSEVLHGGYTF.

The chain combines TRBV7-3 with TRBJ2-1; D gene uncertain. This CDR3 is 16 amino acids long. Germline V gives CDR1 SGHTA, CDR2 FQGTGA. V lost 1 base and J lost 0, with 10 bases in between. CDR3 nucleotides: TGTGCCAGCAGCTTAATGGCGGTAAGCTCCTACAATGAGCAGTTCTTC. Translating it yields CASSLMAVSSYNEQFF.